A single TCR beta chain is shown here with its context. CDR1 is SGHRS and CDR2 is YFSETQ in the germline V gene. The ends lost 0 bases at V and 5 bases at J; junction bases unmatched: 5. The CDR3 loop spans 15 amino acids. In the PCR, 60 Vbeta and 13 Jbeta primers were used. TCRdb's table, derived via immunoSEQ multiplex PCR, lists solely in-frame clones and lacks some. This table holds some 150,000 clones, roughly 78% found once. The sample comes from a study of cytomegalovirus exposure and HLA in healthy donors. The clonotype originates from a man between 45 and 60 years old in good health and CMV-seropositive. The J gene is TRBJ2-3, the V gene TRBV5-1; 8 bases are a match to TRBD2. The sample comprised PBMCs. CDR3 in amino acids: CASSLVGTSLDTQYF. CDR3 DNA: TGCGCCAGCAGCTTGGTGGGGACTAGTCTAGATACGCAGTATTTT.